These T cell receptor beta chains were read from a single sample in a study of CD8 T cells in Susac syndrome. TCRdb called the immunoSEQ multiplex PCR reads again in MiXCR, with one record for every CDR3 protein. Counted here are 80,000 or so distinct CDR3 sequences, approximately 94% occurring once; the ten biggest clones make up approximately 0.52%. Specimen: CD4+ T cells from PBMCs. The source of these receptors is a human donor with Susac syndrome. Both conserved end residues are part of each CDR3. The order of the fields is V gene, CDR3 protein.

v_call: TRBV5-1; cdr3_aa: CASSLEQGALNEQFF
v_call: TRBV19; cdr3_aa: CASSTTRTGWTGELFF
v_call: TRBV6-4; cdr3_aa: CASSDRGLAGAHEQFF
v_call: TRBV2; cdr3_aa: CASSFRGWGIQETQYF
v_call: TRBV7-2; cdr3_aa: CASSLAWGVPVVETQYF
v_call: TRBV28; cdr3_aa: CASSYEETQYF
v_call: TRBV6-1; cdr3_aa: CASRISYSNQPQHF
v_call: TRBV3-1; cdr3_aa: CASSQRRLGQGNYEQYF
v_call: TRBV12-3/TRBV12-4; cdr3_aa: CASSFRQGINYEQYF
v_call: TRBV4-2; cdr3_aa: CASSQGRDYFKQYF
v_call: TRBV5-6; cdr3_aa: CASKTEGAPGANVLTF
v_call: TRBV19; cdr3_aa: CASSPQQNSYNEQFF
v_call: TRBV3-1; cdr3_aa: CASSQTQGATEAFF
v_call: TRBV25-1; cdr3_aa: CASSEPGRFTEAFF
v_call: TRBV28; cdr3_aa: CASSDTSGRDDEQFF
v_call: TRBV29-1; cdr3_aa: CSVESVQGKETQYF
v_call: TRBV12-3/TRBV12-4; cdr3_aa: CASSLIAGAEAFF
v_call: TRBV11-3; cdr3_aa: CASSFWDSISTDTQYF
v_call: TRBV12-5; cdr3_aa: CASGPRQGGYEQYF
v_call: TRBV18; cdr3_aa: CASSPTTGLQETQYF
v_call: TRBV30; cdr3_aa: CAWSFMGQRGSYEQYF
v_call: TRBV5-1; cdr3_aa: CASSRQTSSSGNTIYF
v_call: TRBV20-1; cdr3_aa: CSAGGTRREQYF
v_call: TRBV20-1; cdr3_aa: CSATQETQYF
v_call: TRBV12-3/TRBV12-4; cdr3_aa: CASSWKPQETQYF
v_call: TRBV7-7; cdr3_aa: CASAPGEGANVLTF
v_call: TRBV29-1; cdr3_aa: CSVVREGSTDTQYF
v_call: TRBV19; cdr3_aa: CASSGVSTDTQYF
v_call: TRBV6-5; cdr3_aa: CASSTPGTAEAFF
v_call: TRBV3-1; cdr3_aa: CASSRTPGKGSPLHF
v_call: TRBV29-1; cdr3_aa: CSVGDRTSSGANVLTF
v_call: TRBV19; cdr3_aa: CASSRRAALGGETQYF
v_call: TRBV14; cdr3_aa: CASSRLDPSNTGELFF
v_call: TRBV9; cdr3_aa: CASSVAPPESTGELFF
v_call: TRBV30; cdr3_aa: CAWSRFEGAEAFF
v_call: TRBV6-2/TRBV6-3; cdr3_aa: CASRRQLATYNEQFF
v_call: TRBV12-3/TRBV12-4; cdr3_aa: CASSLGQGAFANQPQHF
v_call: TRBV7-2; cdr3_aa: CASSLPLAEDKNIQYF
v_call: TRBV7-2; cdr3_aa: CASSPRTVFHGYTF
v_call: TRBV2; cdr3_aa: CASRGQTEKLFF
v_call: TRBV4-1; cdr3_aa: CASSQNIFGTGTGETQYF
v_call: TRBV3-1; cdr3_aa: CASSLGPGYTF
v_call: TRBV30; cdr3_aa: CAWTGQKFTEAFF
v_call: TRBV18; cdr3_aa: CASSRGLGGFSYEQYF
v_call: TRBV25-1; cdr3_aa: CASSPIGDGGEGGKATQYF
v_call: TRBV2; cdr3_aa: CASSSWQGLNNEQFF
v_call: TRBV6-2/TRBV6-3; cdr3_aa: CASSYSRDPNEQFF
v_call: TRBV20-1; cdr3_aa: CSASTRTGTHEQYF
v_call: TRBV7-9; cdr3_aa: CASSDPTGQAEGGYTF
v_call: TRBV7-9; cdr3_aa: CASSSTDRRVTEAFF
v_call: TRBV3-1; cdr3_aa: CASSQNRRNTEAFF
v_call: TRBV18; cdr3_aa: CASSPPSTDTQYF
v_call: TRBV27; cdr3_aa: CASSSPGQGIDEQYF